The TCR beta chain under discussion was sequenced for a study of early T cells in non-severe SARS-CoV-2 infection. The wider study: From unsorted whole blood, bulk RNA was sequenced, and the chains remained unpaired. Study observations and caveats: VDJdb matching favored anti-spike CD8 responses, missing private and CD4 specificities.

A note on this clonotype: Its antigen is unknown.

Each cDNA molecule carried a unique molecular identifier. TCRdb reprocessed the 5' RACE reads with MiXCR, giving one entry per CDR3 protein. This table holds roughly 70,000 distinct CDR3 sequences, 20% to 25% found once. The TCR was taken from an adult who was a healthcare worker with PCR-confirmed SARS-CoV-2 infection or an uninfected control (not recorded which). Sequences were derived from whole blood, sampled at baseline.

The CDR3 reads CASRHRGQYEQYF. The CDR3 bases are TGCGCCAGCAGGCACAGGGGGCAGTACGAGCAGTACTTC. This chain links TRBV10-2 with TRBJ2-7; 9 nucleotides align to TRBD1. Germline V CDR1 and CDR2: WSHSY, SAAADI. The V and J ends lost 6 bases and 4 bases, in that order; junction bases with no gene match: 4. The CDR3 loop spans 13 amino acids.